The T cell receptor beta chain described here comes from a study of early T cells in non-severe SARS-CoV-2 infection (dated by TCRdb to about 2021). Background on the whole study: TCR sequencing used bulk RNA from unsorted whole blood, so alpha and beta chains could not be paired.

A case-control design nested within a healthcare worker cohort in London, UK, was used, with weekly nasopharyngeal swab PCR tests and blood sampling performed. Healthcare workers were recruited between 23 and 31 March 2020, during the week of the UK lockdown, and were followed weekly for up to 16 weeks. Libraries came from 5' RACE. Sequenced using a NextSeq 500. The TCR library protocol attached unique molecular identifiers to individual cDNA molecules to correct for sequencing error and PCR bias. Both TCR alpha and beta chains were sequenced, and tight co-correlation was observed between alpha and beta sequence abundances in each sample. In the authors' own workflow: Decombinator V4 was used to perform V gene, J gene and CDR3 annotation of TCR sequences. TCRs were defined as expanded if a significant change between any two time points was detected under a Poisson model with p below 0.0001. TCR abundances were normalised to the total number of TCRs sequenced per sample and were expressed as counts per million. MAIT TCRs were defined by TRAV1-2 paired with TRAJ12, TRAJ20 or TRAJ33, and iNKT TCRs by TRAV10 paired with TRAJ18. VDJdb, accessed on 1 November 2021, was searched for TCRs annotated for CMV, EBV and SARS-CoV-2, and TCRs annotated for more than one antigen were excluded. TCRdb reanalyzed the raw reads on its own, using fastp at Q25 for trimming and MiXCR for clone calling, and kept in-frame beta chains. Each entry is one CDR3 protein sequence, shown with its most common DNA and genes. These V and J calls are TCRdb output, not the study's own analysis. This sample gives about 37,000 distinct CDR3 sequences in total; 5.8% of them show up just once. The ten largest clones capture about 26% of the sample.

On this clonotype: Its target antigen remains unknown. Base quality data are lacking; no much larger clone is found one base away.

Overall study outcomes, separate from this receptor: VDJdb matching was skewed toward anti-spike CD8 responses and likely underestimated virus-specific expansions, missing private and CD4 specificities.

CDR1 and CDR2, per the germline V gene (reference sequence), are SGHNT and YYREEE. The CDR3 holds 12 amino acids from the cysteine to the phenylalanine. CDR3 DNA only is kept here, 36 bases in frame from base 1. The V and J ends are trimmed by 3 bases and 6 bases, leaving 6 bases between them. Recombination connected TRBV5-4 to TRBJ2-2; no D gene is confidently identified. The sequencing input was whole blood. The TCR originated in an adult who was a healthcare worker with PCR-confirmed SARS-CoV-2 infection or an uninfected control (not recorded which). The DNA sequence is TGTGCCAGCAGCTATAGGGCCGGGGAGCTGTTTTTT. Translated, this is CASSYRAGELFF.